This T cell receptor beta chain comes out of a study of shared clonotypes between healthy human individuals. A split of CD4+ cells into CD45RA+ naive and CD45RA-negative memory subsets was performed. Sequencing was performed with immunoSEQ multiplex PCR; in TCRdb, only in-frame clones are kept and a portion is missing. This sample yields around 340,000 clones, of which less than 75% are seen a single time; about 9.4% belongs to the top ten. The germline CDR1 and CDR2 sequences are MDHEN and SYDVKM. Deletions cut 8 bases from V and 0 bases from J, with 14 bases between. The CDR3 has 14 amino acids. Material for sequencing was memory CD4+ T cells sorted from blood. Subset: CD45RA-negative fraction. The chain combines TRBV28 with TRBJ2-7; tentatively, D is TRBD1 (6 bases). The receptor was isolated from a man aged 25 to 40 in good health. CDR3 DNA: TGTGCCAGCGGGAAAACAGGGACCTCCTACGAGCAGTACTTC. Encoded protein: CASGKTGTSYEQYF.